These T cell receptor beta chains were read from a single sample in a study of control samples from healthy donors and cancer patients. Profiling relied on immunoSEQ multiplex PCR, and the TCRdb table lists in-frame clones only, not all of them. This table holds roughly 130,000 clones, around nine tenths found once. The sample comprised blood. The receptors were sampled from a man aged 45 to 65 in good health. Each CDR3 is given with its conserved first and last residue. D genes are given only for firm matches. A row's size may be missing; if present it is once, few, many or a size class.

clone_size j_call v_call d_call cdr3_aa cdr3_nt
- TRBJ1-2 TRBV12-3/TRBV12-4 - CATDGGGYTF TGTGCCACCGACGGTGGGGGCTACACCTTC
few TRBJ1-6 TRBV6-5 - CASSRQREGSPLHF TGTGCCAGCAGTCGCCAGAGGGAAGGGTCACCCCTCCACTTT
- TRBJ2-7 TRBV5-1 - CASSLWGDGAGDEQYF TGCGCCAGCAGCTTGTGGGGGGACGGGGCGGGCGACGAGCAGTACTTC
- TRBJ1-2 TRBV25-1 TRBD1 CASSETGGRDGYTF TGTGCCAGCAGTGAAACAGGGGGGCGGGATGGCTACACCTTC
- TRBJ2-2 TRBV5-4 - CASSPGGQWGGTGELFF TGTGCCAGCAGCCCGGGGGGACAGTGGGGAGGCACCGGGGAGCTGTTTTTT
- TRBJ1-5 TRBV28 - CASSLRAGPQPQHF TGTGCCAGCAGTTTACGAGCGGGCCCTCAGCCCCAGCATTTT
few TRBJ2-5 TRBV30 - CAWSRRNLQETQYF TGTGCCTGGAGTAGACGGAACCTCCAAGAGACCCAGTACTTC
- TRBJ1-5 TRBV5-4 - CASSLYGSNQPQHF TGTGCCAGCAGCTTGTATGGTAGCAATCAGCCCCAGCATTTT
- TRBJ1-5 TRBV27 - CASSFRGLDQPQHF TGTGCCAGCAGTTTCCGAGGTTTGGATCAGCCCCAGCATTTT
- TRBJ2-1 TRBV6-4 TRBD1 CASSEQGAGFNEQFF TGTGCCAGCAGTGAACAGGGGGCTGGATTCAATGAGCAGTTCTTC
- TRBJ1-4 TRBV25-1 - CASRAGLEKLFF TGTGCCAGCAGGGCGGGTTTAGAAAAACTGTTTTTT
- TRBJ2-5 TRBV13 TRBD1 CASSPYTGGETQYF TGTGCCAGCAGCCCCTATACAGGGGGAGAGACCCAGTACTTC
- TRBJ2-1 TRBV19 TRBD1 CASSTALYRGSYNEQFF TGTGCCAGTAGTACCGCACTTTACAGGGGGAGTTACAATGAGCAGTTCTTC
- TRBJ1-1 TRBV5-4 - CASSLGAKRTEAFF TGTGCCAGCAGCTTGGGGGCAAAGAGAACTGAAGCTTTCTTT
- TRBJ2-7 TRBV21-1 - CASSKKPSSYEQYF TGTGCCAGCAGCAAGAAGCCGAGCTCCTACGAGCAGTACTTC
- TRBJ1-6 TRBV28 - CASSFWDSSSYNSPLHF TGTGCCAGCAGTTTCTGGGATTCGAGCTCCTATAATTCACCCCTCCACTTT
- TRBJ2-7 TRBV28 - CASSYQGTEQYF TGTGCCAGCAGTTACCAGGGTACCGAGCAGTACTTC
- TRBJ2-7 TRBV19 TRBD1 CASSSLDRGGYEQYF TGTGCCAGTAGTTCACTGGACAGGGGAGGCTACGAGCAGTACTTC
- TRBJ2-2 TRBV11-2 - CASSLGLSGGELFF TGTGCCAGCAGCTTAGGACTCTCAGGCGGGGAGCTGTTTTTT
- TRBJ2-3 TRBV3-1/TRBV3-2 TRBD2 CASWGGGAPDTQYF TGTGCCAGTTGGGGCGGGGGGGCGCCAGATACGCAGTATTTT
- TRBJ2-2 TRBV14 - CVSSEGPLERGITGELFF TGTGTCAGCAGCGAAGGCCCCTTAGAGAGGGGGATAACCGGGGAGCTGTTTTTT
- TRBJ2-5 TRBV7-2 TRBD2 CASSLTPSGGAETQYF TGTGCCAGCAGCTTAACCCCTAGCGGGGGGGCCGAGACCCAGTACTTC
- TRBJ2-7 TRBV2 - CASSEALGYYEQYF TGTGCCAGCAGTGAAGCGTTGGGTTACTACGAGCAGTACTTC
- TRBJ2-5 TRBV19 - CASSIRQGRGGGETQYF TGTGCCAGTAGTATCAGGCAGGGGCGAGGTGGGGGAGAGACCCAGTACTTC
- TRBJ1-4 TRBV30 TRBD1 CAWSLHRGPNEKLFF TGTGCCTGGAGCCTTCACAGGGGCCCGAATGAAAAACTGTTTTTT
- TRBJ2-5 TRBV2 - CASAQGLTETQYF TGTGCCAGCGCACAGGGACTAACGGAGACCCAGTACTTC
- TRBJ1-1 TRBV19 TRBD1 CASIRPRGQGGTEAFF TGTGCCAGTATCCGACCCAGAGGACAGGGAGGGACTGAAGCTTTCTTT
- TRBJ2-1 TRBV28 TRBD2 CASSSPLSGGYNEQFF TGTGCCAGCAGCTCTCCCCTCAGCGGGGGTTACAATGAGCAGTTCTTC
- TRBJ2-7 TRBV6-5 - CASSYSGTDKQYF TGTGCCAGCAGTTACTCGGGAACGGACAAGCAGTACTTC
- TRBJ2-7 TRBV27 - CASRSIPPEVGEQYF TGTGCCAGCAGATCAATCCCCCCTGAGGTGGGCGAGCAGTACTTC
- TRBJ1-2 TRBV29-1 TRBD1 CSVVRDSSEFDGYTF TGCAGCGTTGTCCGGGACAGTTCGGAGTTCGATGGCTACACCTTC
- TRBJ2-2 TRBV6-6 - CASSLVSEQNTGELFF TGTGCCAGCAGCCTAGTTTCGGAACAGAACACCGGGGAGCTGTTTTTT
- TRBJ1-1 TRBV28 - CASSSNLGGNTEAFF TGTGCCAGCAGTTCAAATCTCGGGGGTAACACTGAAGCTTTCTTT
once TRBJ1-2 TRBV6-2/TRBV6-3 TRBD1 CASSYPRTGPSMGYGYTF TGTGCCAGCAGTTACCCTAGGACAGGCCCGTCCATGGGCTATGGCTACACCTTC
- TRBJ2-2 TRBV11-2 - CASSLDAGELFF TGTGCCAGCAGCTTAGATGCCGGGGAGCTGTTTTTT